The sequence of this TCR beta chain was determined in a study of OX40 agonist ivuxolimab in advanced cancers. Study results and limitations: Doses of 0.1 to 3.0 mg/kg were accompanied by clonal expansion of CD4+ and CD8+ blood T cells by week 6.

The CDR3 extends over 15 amino acids. Germline loops: CDR1 SGDLS, CDR2 YYNGEE. Trimming removed 4 bases at V and 2 bases at J, with 15 bases between. Some clones are missing from TCRdb's copy, which holds only in-frame ones; the method was immunoSEQ multiplex PCR. The profile covers fewer than 100,000 clones, with around 88% appearing a single time and under 0.55% taken by the ten largest. In regard to this clone: Its specificity is not known.

The V and J genes are TRBV9 and TRBJ2-5, with D possibly called TRBD1 or TRBD2 (6 bases each). The sequencing used CD4+ or CD8+ T cells sorted from blood, collected in a trial of the OX40 agonist ivuxolimab. The sequence was collected from an adult with an advanced solid tumor such as melanoma, head and neck, liver or kidney cancer. The CDR3 sequence: CASSPREGGQETQYF. Written as DNA, the CDR3 is TGTGCCAGCAGCCCGCGCGAGGGGGGACAAGAGACCCAGTACTTC. Complete variable domain (other parts from reference TRBV9 and TRBJ2-5): DSGVTQTPKHLITATGQRVTLRCSPRSGDLSVYWYQQSLDQGLQFLIQYYNGEERAKGNILERFSAQQFPDLHSELNLSSLELGDSALYFCASSPREGGQETQYFGPGTRLLVL.